Listed below are T cell receptor beta chains from one sample, sequenced in a study of vaccination and CD4 T cells after COVID-19. MiXCR, run by TCRdb on the PCR reads, gives a single entry per CDR3 protein. The sample comprises 20,000 or so distinct CDR3 sequences, over 25% of which are singletons, and about an eighth rests with the top ten. The antigens of these receptors remain unknown. The source material was cultured CD4+ T cells from blood. The receptors were gathered from a human donor with COVID-19. CDR3s include the opening cysteine and the closing phenylalanine or tryptophan. A D gene is named only where the DNA matches it firmly. The size field is filled for only some rows; it gives once, few, many or a size class.

j_gene | abundance | d_gene | v_gene | CDR3nt | CDR3aa
TRBJ2-7 | few | TRBD1 | TRBV6-5 | TGTGCCAGCAGTTACTCGACAGGGTACCCCTCCTACGAGCAGTACTTC | CASSYSTGYPSYEQYF
TRBJ1-5 | medium-sized | NA | TRBV7-8 | TGTGCCAGCAGCTTTCAGGAACGTAGCAATCAGCCCCAGCATTTT | CASSFQERSNQPQHF
TRBJ2-3 | NA | NA | TRBV9 | TGTGCCAGCAGCGGGATGGGGGGAAGGGGAACGCAGTATTTT | CASSGMGGRGTQYF
TRBJ2-6 | once | TRBD1 | TRBV4-3 | TGCGCCAGCAGCCGGGGGGGACAGGGGGATGCTGGGGCCAACGTCCTGACTTTC | CASSRGGQGDAGANVLTF
TRBJ1-1 | once | NA | TRBV6-1 | TGTGCCAGCAGGGGAAGGTGGGCTGGTAACACTGAAGCTTTCTTT | CASRGRWAGNTEAFF
TRBJ2-2 | few | NA | TRBV7-2 | TGTGCCAGCAGCTCCGACATCACCGGGGAGCTGTTTTTT | CASSSDITGELFF
TRBJ1-5 | NA | NA | TRBV12-3/TRBV12-4 | TGTGTCAGCAGTTTAGCTTATCAGCCCCAGCATTTT | CVSSLAYQPQHF
TRBJ2-3 | few | TRBD2 | TRBV7-8 | TGTGCCAGCAGCTTAGCCCGCCCGGGGGGGGATACGCAGTATTTT | CASSLARPGGDTQYF
TRBJ2-7 | NA | TRBD1 | TRBV6-1 | TGTGCCAGCAGCAGGACAGGGGGCGCCTACGAGCAGTACTTC | CASSRTGGAYEQYF
TRBJ2-1 | once | NA | TRBV5-1 | TGCGCCAGCAGCCAAGGACAGAGAGCCTACAATGAGCAGTTCTTC | CASSQGQRAYNEQFF